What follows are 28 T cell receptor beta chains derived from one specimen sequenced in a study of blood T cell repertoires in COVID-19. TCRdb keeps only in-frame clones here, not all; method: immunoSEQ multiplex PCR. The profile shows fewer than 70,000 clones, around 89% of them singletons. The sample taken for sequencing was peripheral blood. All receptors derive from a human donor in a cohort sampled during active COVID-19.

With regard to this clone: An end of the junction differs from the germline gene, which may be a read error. The CDR3, as DNA: TGTGCTAGCAGCGGGACTAGTTGGGAGACCCAGTACTTC. Its protein product is CASSGTSWETQYF. This chain links TRBV7-7 with TRBJ2-5; 8 bases are a match to TRBD2. This CDR3 comprises 13 residues. Germline CDR1 reads SSHAT; CDR2 reads FNYEAQ (reference sequence).

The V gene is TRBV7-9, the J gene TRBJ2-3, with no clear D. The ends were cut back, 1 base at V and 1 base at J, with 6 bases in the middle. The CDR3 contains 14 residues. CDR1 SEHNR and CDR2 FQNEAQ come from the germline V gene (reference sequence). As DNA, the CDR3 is TGTGCCAGCAGCTTAGTCCCAGGCACAGATACGCAGTATTTT. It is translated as CASSLVPGTDTQYF. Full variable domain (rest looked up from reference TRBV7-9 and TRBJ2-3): DTGVSQNPRHKITKRGQNVTFRCDPISEHNRLYWYRQTLGQGPEFLTYFQNEAQLEKSRLLSDRFSAERPKGSFSTLEIQRTEQGDSAMYLCASSLVPGTDTQYFGPGTRLTVL.

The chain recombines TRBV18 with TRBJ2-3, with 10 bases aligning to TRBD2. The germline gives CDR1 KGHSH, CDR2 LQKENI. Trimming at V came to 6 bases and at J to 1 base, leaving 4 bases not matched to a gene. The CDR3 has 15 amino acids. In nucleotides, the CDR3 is TGTGCCAGCTCCATTACTAGCGGGGGCACAGATACGCAGTATTTT. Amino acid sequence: CASSITSGGTDTQYF.

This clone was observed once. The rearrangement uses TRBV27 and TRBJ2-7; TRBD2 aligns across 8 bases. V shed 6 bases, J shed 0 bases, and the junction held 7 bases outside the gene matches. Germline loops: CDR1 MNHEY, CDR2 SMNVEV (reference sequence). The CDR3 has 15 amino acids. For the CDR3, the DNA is TGTGCCAGCAGCTGGACTAGCCAGAGCTCCTACGAGCAGTACTTC. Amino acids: CASSWTSQSSYEQYF.

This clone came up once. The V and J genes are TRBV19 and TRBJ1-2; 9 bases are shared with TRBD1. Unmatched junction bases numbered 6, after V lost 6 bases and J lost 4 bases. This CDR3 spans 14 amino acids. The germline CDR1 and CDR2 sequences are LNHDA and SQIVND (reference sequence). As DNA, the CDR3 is TGTGCCAGTAGCCCCACAGGGGGCCTCTATGGCTACACCTTC. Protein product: CASSPTGGLYGYTF.

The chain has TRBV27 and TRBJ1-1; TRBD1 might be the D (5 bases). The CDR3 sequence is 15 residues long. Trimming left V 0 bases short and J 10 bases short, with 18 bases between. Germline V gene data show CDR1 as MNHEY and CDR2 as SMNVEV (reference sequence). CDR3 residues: CASSLSIGGDSGAFF. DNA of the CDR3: TGTGCCAGCAGTTTATCGATTGGGGGGGATTCAGGAGCTTTCTTT.

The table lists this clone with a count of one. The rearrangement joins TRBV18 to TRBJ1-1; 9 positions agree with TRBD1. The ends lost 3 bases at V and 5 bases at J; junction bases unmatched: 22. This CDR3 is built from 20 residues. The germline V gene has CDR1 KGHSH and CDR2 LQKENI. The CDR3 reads CASSPTPTGTGIVGGTEAFF. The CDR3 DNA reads TGTGCCAGCTCACCGACCCCGACCGGGACAGGGATTGTTGGTGGGACTGAAGCTTTCTTT. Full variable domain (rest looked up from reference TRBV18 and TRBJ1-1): NAGVMQNPRHLVRRRGQEARLRCSPMKGHSHVYWYRQLPEEGLKFMVYLQKENIIDESGMPKERFSAEFPKEGPSILRIQQVVRGDSAAYFCASSPTPTGTGIVGGTEAFFGQGTRLTVV.

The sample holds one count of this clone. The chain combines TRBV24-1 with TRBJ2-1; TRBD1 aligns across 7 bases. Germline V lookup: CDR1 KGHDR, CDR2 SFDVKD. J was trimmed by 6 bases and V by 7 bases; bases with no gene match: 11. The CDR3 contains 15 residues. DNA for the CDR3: TGTGCCACCAGCGGAAGGGGGCGGGTGCTCAATGAGCAGTTCTTC. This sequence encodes CATSGRGRVLNEQFF.

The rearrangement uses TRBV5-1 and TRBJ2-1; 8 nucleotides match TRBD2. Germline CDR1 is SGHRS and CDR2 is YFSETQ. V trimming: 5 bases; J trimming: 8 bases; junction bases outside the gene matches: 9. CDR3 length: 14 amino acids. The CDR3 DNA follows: TGCGCCAGCAGGTCAGCGGGAGTATCCCATGAGCAGTTCTTC. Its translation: CASRSAGVSHEQFF.

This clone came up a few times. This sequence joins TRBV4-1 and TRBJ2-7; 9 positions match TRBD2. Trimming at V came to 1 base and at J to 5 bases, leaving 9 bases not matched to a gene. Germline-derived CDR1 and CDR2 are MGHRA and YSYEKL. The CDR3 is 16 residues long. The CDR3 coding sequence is TGCGCCAGCAGCCAAGTTTCCCGCGGGAGGGCCAACGAGCAGTACTTC. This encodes CASSQVSRGRANEQYF.

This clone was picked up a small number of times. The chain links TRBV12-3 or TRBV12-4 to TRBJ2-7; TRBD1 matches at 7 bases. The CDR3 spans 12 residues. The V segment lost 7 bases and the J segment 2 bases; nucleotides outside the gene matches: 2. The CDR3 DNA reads TGTGCCAGCACGGACAGGACCTACGAGCAGTACTTC. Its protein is CASTDRTYEQYF.

The CDR3 protein is CASSNRLAVDTQYF. The CDR3 DNA is TGTGCCAGCAGCAACAGACTAGCAGTAGATACGCAGTATTTT. The gene calls are TRBV9 and TRBJ2-3; 7 bases line up with TRBD2. Per the germline V gene, CDR1 is SGDLS and CDR2 is YYNGEE. The CDR3 contains 14 residues. The J segment lost 5 bases and the V segment lost 4 bases, leaving 7 bases of the junction unmatched.

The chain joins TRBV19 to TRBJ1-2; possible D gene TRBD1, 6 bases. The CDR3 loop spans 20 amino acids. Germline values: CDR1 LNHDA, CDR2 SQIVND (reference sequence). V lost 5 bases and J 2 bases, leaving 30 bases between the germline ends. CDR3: CASSVRWAGAAPRQNYGYTF. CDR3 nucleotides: TGTGCCAGTAGTGTGCGGTGGGCAGGGGCGGCCCCGCGCCAAAACTATGGCTACACCTTC.

CDR3 region: CASRGGVEAFF. The CDR3 DNA reads as TGTGCCAGCAGGGGGGGGGTTGAAGCTTTCTTT. The rearrangement uses TRBV5-4 and TRBJ1-1, with D perhaps TRBD1 (5 bases). The CDR3 loop spans 11 amino acids. The V and J ends lost 5 bases and 7 bases respectively, with 9 bases between them. Germline V gives CDR1 SGHNT, CDR2 YYREEE (reference sequence).

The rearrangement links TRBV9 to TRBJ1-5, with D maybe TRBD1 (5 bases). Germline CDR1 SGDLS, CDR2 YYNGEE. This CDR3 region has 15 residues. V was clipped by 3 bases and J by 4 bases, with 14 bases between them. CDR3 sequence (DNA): TGTGCCAGCAGCGAACAGGTGGGCCCTAATCAGCCCCAGCATTTT. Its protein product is CASSEQVGPNQPQHF.

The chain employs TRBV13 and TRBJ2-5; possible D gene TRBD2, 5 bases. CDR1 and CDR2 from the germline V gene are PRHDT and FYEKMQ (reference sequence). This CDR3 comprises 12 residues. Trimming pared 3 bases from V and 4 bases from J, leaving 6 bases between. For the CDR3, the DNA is TGTGCCAGCAGCTTTGAGGGAGAGACCCAGTACTTC. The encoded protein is CASSFEGETQYF.

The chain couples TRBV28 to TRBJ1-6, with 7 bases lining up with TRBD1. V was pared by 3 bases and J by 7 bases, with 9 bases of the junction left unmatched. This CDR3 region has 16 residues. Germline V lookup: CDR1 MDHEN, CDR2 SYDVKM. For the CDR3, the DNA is TGTGCCAGCAGTTTCCGGCGAGGGGGCGGGAATTCACCCCTCCACTTT. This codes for CASSFRRGGGNSPLHF. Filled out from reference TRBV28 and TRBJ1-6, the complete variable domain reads DVKVTQSSRYLVKRTGEKVFLECVQDMDHENMFWYRQDPGLGLRLIYFSYDVKMKEKGDIPEGYSVSREKKERFSLILESASTNQTSMYLCASSFRRGGGNSPLHFGNGTRLTVT.

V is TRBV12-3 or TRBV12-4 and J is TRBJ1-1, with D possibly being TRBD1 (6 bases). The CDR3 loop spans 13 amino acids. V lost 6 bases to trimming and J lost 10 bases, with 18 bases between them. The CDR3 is CASRYTTGNGAFF. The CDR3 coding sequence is TGTGCCAGCAGATATACTACAGGGAACGGAGCTTTCTTT.

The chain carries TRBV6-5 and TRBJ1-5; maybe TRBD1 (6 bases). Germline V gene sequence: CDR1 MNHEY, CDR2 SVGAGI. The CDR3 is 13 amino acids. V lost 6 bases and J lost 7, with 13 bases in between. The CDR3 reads CASSLDQGQPQHF. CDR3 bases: TGTGCCAGCAGCCTCGACCAGGGGCAGCCCCAGCATTTT.

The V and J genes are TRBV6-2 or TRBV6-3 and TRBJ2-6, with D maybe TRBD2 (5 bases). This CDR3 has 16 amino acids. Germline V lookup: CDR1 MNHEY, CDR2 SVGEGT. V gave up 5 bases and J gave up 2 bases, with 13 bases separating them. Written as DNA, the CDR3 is TGTGCCAGCAGTAAGAATATCGGGGCTGGGGCCAACGTCCTGACTTTC. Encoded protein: CASSKNIGAGANVLTF.

As DNA, the CDR3 is TGCGCCAGCAGCTTGGGGAGACAGGGTTTAGGGCCTAACTATGGCTACACCTTC. This encodes CASSLGRQGLGPNYGYTF. This chain connects TRBV5-1 to TRBJ1-2; 7 bases are shared with TRBD1. The CDR3 is made up of 18 amino acids. In germline, CDR1 is SGHRS, CDR2 YFSETQ. V shed 0 bases, J shed 0 bases, and the junction held 11 bases outside the gene matches.

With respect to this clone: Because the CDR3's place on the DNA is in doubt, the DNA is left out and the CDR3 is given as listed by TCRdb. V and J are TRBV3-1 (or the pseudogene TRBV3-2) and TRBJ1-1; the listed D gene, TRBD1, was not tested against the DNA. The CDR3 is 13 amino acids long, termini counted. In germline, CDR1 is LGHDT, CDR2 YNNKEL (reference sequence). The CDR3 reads CASSQGWGPGSFF.

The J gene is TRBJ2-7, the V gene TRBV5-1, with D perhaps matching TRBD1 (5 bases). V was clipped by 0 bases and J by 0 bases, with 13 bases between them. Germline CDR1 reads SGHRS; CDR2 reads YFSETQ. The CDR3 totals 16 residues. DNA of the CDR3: TGCGCCAGCAGCTTGGGTCTAGGGGAACGCTCCTACGAGCAGTACTTC. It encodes CASSLGLGERSYEQYF. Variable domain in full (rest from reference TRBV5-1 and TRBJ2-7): KAGVTQTPRYLIKTRGQQVTLSCSPISGHRSVSWYQQTPGQGLQFLFEYFSETQRNKGNFPGRFSGRQFSNSRSEMNVSTLELGDSALYLCASSLGLGERSYEQYFGPGTRLTVT.

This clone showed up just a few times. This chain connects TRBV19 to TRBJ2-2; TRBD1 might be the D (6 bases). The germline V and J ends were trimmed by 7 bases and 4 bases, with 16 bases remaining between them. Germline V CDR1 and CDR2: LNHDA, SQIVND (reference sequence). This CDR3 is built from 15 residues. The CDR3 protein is CASKGWDISTGELFF. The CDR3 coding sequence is TGTGCCAGTAAGGGGTGGGACATATCCACCGGGGAGCTGTTTTTT.

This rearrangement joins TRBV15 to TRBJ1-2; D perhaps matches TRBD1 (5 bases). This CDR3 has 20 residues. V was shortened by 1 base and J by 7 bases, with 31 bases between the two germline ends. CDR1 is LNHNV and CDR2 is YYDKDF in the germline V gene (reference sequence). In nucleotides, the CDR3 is TGTGCCACCAGCAGAGGGGGCGCAGGGCGCAGGCCCAGCTTTAGTAGTGGCTACACCTTC. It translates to CATSRGGAGRRPSFSSGYTF.

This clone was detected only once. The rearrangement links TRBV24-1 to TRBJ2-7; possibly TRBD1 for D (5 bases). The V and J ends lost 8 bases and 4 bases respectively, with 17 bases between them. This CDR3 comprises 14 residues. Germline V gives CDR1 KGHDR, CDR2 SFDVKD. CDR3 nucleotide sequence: TGTGCCACCACCCCAATAGGGGCTAGGTACGAGCAGTACTTC. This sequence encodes CATTPIGARYEQYF.

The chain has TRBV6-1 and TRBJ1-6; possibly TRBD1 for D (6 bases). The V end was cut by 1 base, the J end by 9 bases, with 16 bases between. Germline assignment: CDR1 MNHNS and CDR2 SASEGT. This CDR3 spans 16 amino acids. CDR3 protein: CASSEETGVSGSPLHF. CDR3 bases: TGTGCCAGCAGTGAAGAGACAGGCGTAAGTGGTTCACCCCTCCACTTT.

CDR3 in DNA: TGTGCCAGCAGTGTATCTCCTTACACTGAAGCTTTCTTT. Translated: CASSVSPYTEAFF. The chain combines TRBV2 with TRBJ1-1, with D hard to call. Trimming removed 4 bases from V and 3 bases from J, with 9 bases in between. The CDR3 spans 13 residues. CDR1 is SNHLY and CDR2 is FYNNEI in the germline V gene.